The 26 T cell receptor beta chains listed next were all sequenced from one sample in a study of response to subunit inactivated influenza vaccine. Each CDR3 protein gets one entry after TCRdb re-called the RT-PCR reads with MiXCR. The sample contains just under 550,000 distinct CDR3 sequences, under 25% of which appear only once. Another study also made use of these data, one on T cells expressing NK-cell markers. That work states: The authors generated TCR beta cDNA through 5'RACE template switching with UMIs.

Sample: CD4+ T cells sorted from PBMCs, taken about 13 days after vaccination. These TCRs come from a man in his forties or fifties who received an inactivated influenza vaccine.

This clonotype was counted only a few times. The genes are TRBV15 and TRBJ2-4, with D perhaps matching TRBD1 (6 bases). The CDR3 is made up of 15 amino acids. Trimming stripped 1 base from V and 9 bases from J, with 16 bases between. CDR1 is LNHNV and CDR2 is YYDKDF in the germline V gene (reference sequence). The CDR3 is CATSRGGQLGSIQYF. In nucleotides, the CDR3 is TGTGCCACCAGCAGAGGCGGACAGCTGGGGAGCATTCAGTACTTC.

This sequence joins TRBV20-1 and TRBJ2-5, with a tentative D call TRBD2 (6 bases). Trimming took off 6 bases at V and 2 bases at J, with 16 bases between the two ends. CDR1 is DFQATT, CDR2 SNEGSKA, per germline (reference sequence). This CDR3 comprises 14 residues. The CDR3 reads CSAPTGAGQETQYF. The CDR3 coding sequence is TGCAGTGCGCCCACGGGAGCTGGGCAAGAGACCCAGTACTTC.

This clonotype showed up many times. The rearrangement links TRBV3-1 to TRBJ1-1; D unresolved. The CDR3 loop spans 15 amino acids. Deletions cut 6 bases from V and 3 bases from J, with 17 bases between. Germline-derived CDR1 and CDR2 are LGHDT and YNNKEL (reference sequence). The CDR3 sequence is CASRDLGSFDTEAFF. CDR3 in DNA: TGTGCCAGCAGGGACCTCGGGAGTTTTGACACTGAAGCTTTCTTT.

The chain uses TRBV6-4 and TRBJ2-1, with 10 bases fitting TRBD1. The CDR3 totals 14 residues. Germline CDR1 and CDR2: MRHNA and SNTAGT. Trimming cost V 5 bases and J 7 bases; bases outside gene matches: 5. The CDR3 protein is CASSRGGQGNEQFF. CDR3 DNA sequence: TGTGCCAGCAGTCGGGGGGGACAGGGGAATGAGCAGTTCTTC.

The chain carries TRBV24-1 and TRBJ2-3; D ambiguous. The germline V gene encodes CDR1 KGHDR and CDR2 SFDVKD. Trimming left V 3 bases short and J 6 bases short, with 6 bases between. This CDR3 has 12 amino acids. The CDR3 is CATSDVVDTQYF. CDR3 DNA: TGTGCCACCAGTGATGTAGTGGATACGCAGTATTTT.

The V gene is TRBV4-1, the J gene TRBJ1-5; TRBD1 matches at 8 bases. The germline V gene has CDR1 MGHRA and CDR2 YSYEKL. Losses at the gene ends were 3 bases for V and 2 bases for J; bases not matched to a gene: 9. This CDR3 has 17 residues. The CDR3 region has the DNA TGCGCCAGCAGCCAGATGGGGACAGGAAATGGCAATCAGCCCCAGCATTTT. Protein sequence: CASSQMGTGNGNQPQHF.

This clonotype was recorded a few times. As DNA, the CDR3 is TGCAGCGGGACGGGACAGACTAGGGAGCTGTTTTTT. It specifies CSGTGQTRELFF. The chain combines TRBV29-1 with TRBJ2-2, with 7 nucleotides matching TRBD1. This CDR3 has 12 amino acids. The germline V gene has CDR1 SQVTM and CDR2 ANQGSEA. The V gene end was trimmed by 7 bases and the J gene end by 9 bases; junction bases not matched to a gene: 8.

This clonotype was counted between two and nine times. V usage is TRBV10-3 and J usage is TRBJ2-1; D is unclear. Trimming took 4 bases from V and 5 from J, leaving 6 bases between them. From germline, CDR1 is ENHRY and CDR2 SYGVKD. There are 12 residues in the CDR3. Here the CDR3 reads CAISGPNNEQFF. Here the CDR3 DNA reads TGTGCCATCAGTGGACCAAACAATGAGCAGTTCTTC.

This clonotype was seen just once. V is TRBV11-2 and J is TRBJ2-1; 8 bases are shared with TRBD1. V shed 4 bases, J shed 7 bases, and the junction held 12 bases outside the gene matches. From germline, CDR1 is SGHAT and CDR2 FQNNGV. The CDR3 spans 16 residues. The chain's CDR3 is CASSYIRGQGRNEQFF. CDR3 in DNA: TGTGCCAGCAGCTACATTAGAGGACAGGGACGGAATGAGCAGTTCTTC. Together with reference TRBV11-2 and TRBJ2-1, the CDR3 gives the full variable domain: EAGVAQSPRYKIIEKRQSVAFWCNPISGHATLYWYQQILGQGPKLLIQFQNNGVVDDSQLPKDRFSAERLKGVDSTLKIQPAKLEDSAVYLCASSYIRGQGRNEQFFGPGTRLTVL.

This clonotype has only a few counts. This chain connects TRBV12-3 or TRBV12-4 to TRBJ1-1; perhaps TRBD1 as D (6 bases). The V and J ends lost 2 bases and 6 bases respectively, with 10 bases between them. The CDR3 length is 13 residues. The CDR3 is CASSLTGIAEAFF. CDR3 coding DNA: TGTGCCAGCAGTTTAACAGGGATAGCTGAAGCTTTCTTT.

This chain joins TRBV7-2 and TRBJ2-7; no clear D gene. The germline V and J ends were trimmed by 0 bases and 2 bases, with 8 bases remaining between them. This CDR3 is built from 14 residues. Germline-derived CDR1 and CDR2 are SGHTA and FQGNSA. The CDR3 loop is CASSLALRPYEQYF. CDR3 in DNA: TGTGCCAGCAGCTTAGCGTTGAGGCCCTACGAGCAGTACTTC. Drawing the rest from reference TRBV7-2 and TRBJ2-7, the complete variable domain is GAGVSQSPSNKVTEKGKDVELRCDPISGHTALYWYRQSLGQGLEFLIYFQGNSAPDKSGLPSDRFSAERTGGSVSTLTIQRTQQEDSAVYLCASSLALRPYEQYFGPGTRLTVT.

The count of this clonotype is one. This rearrangement joins TRBV20-1 to TRBJ2-7, with D possibly being TRBD1 or TRBD2 (5 bases each). CDR1 and CDR2 from the germline V gene are DFQATT and SNEGSKA (reference sequence). Trimming removed 2 bases from V and 6 bases from J, with 17 bases in between. CDR3 length equals 14 residues. The CDR3 protein is CSARIRHRGLEQYF. The CDR3, as DNA: TGCAGTGCTAGAATCCGACACCGGGGCCTCGAGCAGTACTTC.

Only a few counts were recorded for this clonotype. The CDR3 protein is CASSFPGSTTGELFF. DNA for the CDR3: TGCGCCAGCAGCTTTCCCGGGTCTACCACCGGGGAGCTGTTTTTT. The J gene is TRBJ2-2, the V gene TRBV5-1, with D uncertain. CDR3 length: 15 residues. Trimming took off 2 bases at V and 4 bases at J, with 12 bases between the two ends. The germline V gene encodes CDR1 SGHRS and CDR2 YFSETQ. Full variable domain (outside the CDR3, taken from reference TRBV5-1 and TRBJ2-2): KAGVTQTPRYLIKTRGQQVTLSCSPISGHRSVSWYQQTPGQGLQFLFEYFSETQRNKGNFPGRFSGRQFSNSRSEMNVSTLELGDSALYLCASSFPGSTTGELFFGEGSRLTVL.

This clonotype was counted between two and nine times. V is TRBV12-3 or TRBV12-4 and J is TRBJ1-3; no definite D call. Trimming pared 3 bases from V and 4 bases from J, leaving 10 bases between. The CDR3 consists of 14 residues. The DNA for the CDR3 is TGTGCCAGCAGTTTGAGAGGGATGGGAAACACCATATATTTT. Translated, it gives CASSLRGMGNTIYF.

This clonotype occurred a few times. The rearrangement links TRBV30 to TRBJ1-5; D gene unclear. Germline lookup yields CDR1 GTSNPN and CDR2 SVGIG (reference sequence). The CDR3 loop spans 13 amino acids. Deletions cut 4 bases from V and 10 bases from J, with 17 bases between. The CDR3 DNA is TGTGCCTGGAATAAGGAGGCGCGGGGTCCCCAGCATTTT. This encodes CAWNKEARGPQHF.

The CDR3: CASRSGVSNQPQHF. The CDR3 DNA is TGTGCCAGCAGATCAGGGGTTAGCAATCAGCCCCAGCATTTT. The V call is TRBV28, the J call TRBJ1-5; the D gene is possibly TRBD1 (6 bases). There are 14 residues in the CDR3. The germline gives CDR1 MDHEN, CDR2 SYDVKM. The V end was cut by 6 bases, the J end by 0 bases, with 9 bases between.

The J gene is TRBJ1-2, the V gene TRBV7-9; 10 positions agree with TRBD1. The CDR3 contains 16 residues. Per germline, CDR1 SEHNR and CDR2 FQNEAQ (reference sequence). V lost 6 bases to trimming and J lost 2 bases; unmatched junction nucleotides: 9. The DNA for the CDR3 is TGTGCCAGCAGTCGTGGAGGGGGACAGGGGAACTATGGCTACACCTTC. As protein: CASSRGGGQGNYGYTF.

This rearrangement joins TRBV5-5 to TRBJ1-2; weak D call: TRBD1 (6 bases). CDR3 length equals 14 residues. CDR1 SGHKS and CDR2 YYEKEE come from the germline V gene (reference sequence). Deletions cut 4 bases from V and 4 bases from J, with 14 bases between. CDR3 nucleotide sequence: TGTGCCAGCAGCCGTAACAGGGATCCCTATGGCTACACCTTC. Encoded protein: CASSRNRDPYGYTF.

This clonotype was seen a handful of times. The chain uses TRBV10-3 and TRBJ2-1; the match to TRBD1 covers 11 bases. The CDR3 consists of 16 residues. CDR1 and CDR2 (germline): ENHRY, SYGVKD. Unmatched junction bases numbered 7, after V lost 2 bases and J lost 7 bases. CDR3 protein: CAISEIRGQGVNEQFF. The DNA of the CDR3 is TGTGCCATCAGTGAGATCCGGGGACAGGGGGTGAATGAGCAGTTCTTC.

This clonotype was detected many times. The gene calls are TRBV5-1 and TRBJ2-1, with 7 bases fitting TRBD2. The CDR3 contains 16 residues. After removal of 0 bases from V and 4 bases from J, the junction contained 7 bases not matched to a gene. The V gene's germline CDR1 is SGHRS and CDR2 YFSETQ. In nucleotides, the CDR3 is TGCGCCAGCAGCTTGGAGGGGCGGGGGAGATACAATGAGCAGTTCTTC. This encodes CASSLEGRGRYNEQFF.

This clonotype was recorded a few times. The chain recombines TRBV3-1 with TRBJ2-2, with D uncertain. The CDR3 contains 16 residues. CDR1 LGHDT and CDR2 YNNKEL come from the germline V gene (reference sequence). Trimming removed 0 bases at V and 1 base at J, with 9 bases between. CDR3 protein: CASSQDRWLNTGELFF. The CDR3 DNA is TGTGCCAGCAGCCAAGATAGATGGCTGAACACCGGGGAGCTGTTTTTT.

For the CDR3, the DNA is TGTGCCAGCAGTAGCGGCAGGGGCAATCAGCCCCAGCATTTT. This translates into CASSSGRGNQPQHF. The chain carries TRBV6-1 and TRBJ1-5, with a tentative D call TRBD1 (5 bases). From germline, CDR1 is MNHNS and CDR2 SASEGT. The CDR3 consists of 14 residues. Trimming removed 5 bases at V and 2 bases at J, with 10 bases between.

This clonotype has just a few counts. V and J are TRBV20-1 and TRBJ1-5; 7 bases line up with TRBD1. V gave up 6 bases and J gave up 2 bases; unmatched junction bases: 7. The CDR3 loop spans 14 amino acids. CDR1 and CDR2 (germline): DFQATT, SNEGSKA (reference sequence). The CDR3 loop is CSAPRGTGNQPQHF. The CDR3 DNA reads as TGCAGTGCCCCCCGGGGGACAGGCAATCAGCCCCAGCATTTT.

This clonotype was detected a few times. V is TRBV11-2 and J is TRBJ2-2; 7 bases fit TRBD1. Trimming at V came to 2 bases and at J to 4 bases, leaving 7 bases not matched to a gene. Germline V gives CDR1 SGHAT, CDR2 FQNNGV. The CDR3 has 16 residues. The CDR3 sequence is CASSLLRQGPTGELFF. Here the CDR3 DNA reads TGTGCCAGCAGCTTACTTCGACAGGGCCCCACCGGGGAGCTGTTTTTT.

The table lists this clonotype with a few counts. This chain links TRBV11-2 with TRBJ1-4, with D uncertain. Trimming took off 1 base at V and 8 bases at J, with 8 bases between the two ends. This CDR3 is built from 13 residues. From germline, CDR1 is SGHAT and CDR2 FQNNGV. Here the CDR3 DNA reads TGTGCCAGCAGCTTAGGAGATTACGAAAAACTGTTTTTT. Translating it yields CASSLGDYEKLFF.

In its sample, this clonotype was seen a few times. The V and J genes are TRBV6-2 or TRBV6-3 and TRBJ2-6; 7 bases map to TRBD1. The CDR3 loop spans 17 amino acids. Trimming at V came to 6 bases and at J to 0 bases, leaving 8 bases not matched to a gene. Germline values: CDR1 MNHEY, CDR2 SVGEGT. The CDR3 DNA reads TGTGCCAGCAGGCCGGGACAGAGGTTCTCTGGGGCCAACGTCCTGACTTTC. Its translation is CASRPGQRFSGANVLTF.